The rows below give T cell receptor beta chains drawn from one sample of a study of spatial heterogeneity in lung cancer. One entry per CDR3 protein results from TCRdb running MiXCR on the 5' RACE reads. The table lists more than 9,500 distinct CDR3 sequences, approximately 15% of them singletons, with around 15% in the top ten. The material was lung tumor tissue, obtained at surgery. These receptor sequences come from a male donor with early-stage non-small cell lung cancer. CDR3s include the opening cysteine and the closing phenylalanine or tryptophan. The D gene is left open where the match is weak. Size values are once, few and many counts, or a class for expanded clones, and some rows have none.

TRBV20-1,TRBD1,TRBJ1-3,14,NA,TGCAGTGCTAGGACAGGGGGAATCGGAAACACCATATATTTT,CSARTGGIGNTIYF
TRBV3-1,NA,TRBJ1-1,13,many,TGTGCCAGCAGCCAAGCCCGGGCATCGGAAGCTTTCTTT,CASSQARASEAFF
TRBV5-1,NA,TRBJ1-2,14,NA,TGCGCCAGCAGCTCTCAGGGGACCTCCTATGGCTACACCTTC,CASSSQGTSYGYTF
TRBV3-1,NA,TRBJ2-1,20,many,TGTGCCAGCAGCCCCTCGAAAGGGGGCGGGGGGCCTACCTCCTACAATGAGCAGTTCTTC,CASSPSKGGGGPTSYNEQFF
TRBV7-2,NA,TRBJ2-4,14,many,TGTGCCAGCAGCTTAGTTGGAGGTGAAAACATTCAGTACTTC,CASSLVGGENIQYF
TRBV20-1,NA,TRBJ1-2,13,NA,TGCAGTGCTAGTTCAGTTCTTAACTATGGCTACACCTTC,CSASSVLNYGYTF
TRBV7-9,NA,TRBJ1-1,16,NA,TGTGCCAGCAGCGGGGGAGTCGGCGAGTTGAACACTGAAGCTTTCTTT,CASSGGVGELNTEAFF
TRBV7-2,NA,TRBJ2-1,13,few,TGTGCCAGCAGCTTAGAGCCCCTCAATGAGCAGTTCTTC,CASSLEPLNEQFF
TRBV7-8,TRBD1,TRBJ1-6,19,many,TGTGCCAGCAGCTTCCTTATGTTGGCCGGGACAGGAAGTAATTCACCCCTCCACTTT,CASSFLMLAGTGSNSPLHF
TRBV18,NA,TRBJ2-2,14,medium-sized,TGTGCCAGCTCACCACCTGGAGGGTCCGGGGAGCTGTTTTTT,CASSPPGGSGELFF
TRBV12-5,TRBD1,TRBJ1-6,15,many,TGTGTTAGTGGGAGCGACGGGACAGATAATTCACCCCTCCACTTT,CVSGSDGTDNSPLHF
TRBV20-1,NA,TRBJ2-7,15,NA,TGCAGTGCTAGCGCCGACCCCCATGGACGACGCGAGCAGTACTTC,CSASADPHGRREQYF
TRBV20-1,TRBD2,TRBJ2-2,17,many,TGCAGTGCTAGAGGTAGCGGGGGGGCCGCGAACACCGGGGAGCTGTTTTTT,CSARGSGGAANTGELFF
TRBV12-3/TRBV12-4,NA,TRBJ2-3,13,many,TGTGCCAGCAGTAGCGGGAGCACAGATACGCAGTATTTT,CASSSGSTDTQYF
TRBV6-5,NA,TRBJ2-7,13,many,TGTGCCAGCAGTTACTCGAACGGGGACGAGCAGTACTTC,CASSYSNGDEQYF
TRBV6-1,NA,TRBJ2-4,13,NA,TGTGCCAGCAGAGACACGACAGGAAACATTCAGTACTTC,CASRDTTGNIQYF
TRBV18,NA,TRBJ2-7,15,many,TGTGCCAGCTCACCCAGACAGGAGATAACCTACGAGCAGTACTTC,CASSPRQEITYEQYF
TRBV3-1,TRBD1,TRBJ1-5,16,medium-sized,TGTGCCAGCAGCCCTGACAGGGCGAAGAGCAATCAGCCCCAGCATTTT,CASSPDRAKSNQPQHF
TRBV11-1,NA,TRBJ2-5,14,NA,TGTGCCAGCAGCTTGGTAGACAGACAAGAGACCCAGTACTTC,CASSLVDRQETQYF
TRBV7-2,NA,TRBJ2-1,13,NA,TGTGCCAGCAGTAGCTACCTAGACAATGAGCAGTTCTTC,CASSSYLDNEQFF
TRBV18,TRBD2,TRBJ2-1,16,many,TGTGCCAGCTCACGGACTAGCGGAGGCTCCTACAATGAGCAGTTCTTC,CASSRTSGGSYNEQFF
TRBV10-3,NA,TRBJ2-6,15,many,TGTGCCATCAGTGATCAGGGAGCTGGGGCCAACGTCCTGACTTTC,CAISDQGAGANVLTF
TRBV29-1,NA,TRBJ2-3,11,medium-sized,TGCAGCGTTGGGACTGCAGATACGCAGTATTTT,CSVGTADTQYF
TRBV13,TRBD2,TRBJ2-1,17,medium-sized,TGTGCCAGCAGCTCTTCCTCTGAACTAGCGGGAGGGGGTGAGCAGTTCTTC,CASSSSSELAGGGEQFF
TRBV7-2,NA,TRBJ1-1,13,NA,TGTGCCAGCAGCGTTACAAGGAACACTGAAGCTTTCTTT,CASSVTRNTEAFF
TRBV6-5,TRBD1,TRBJ2-1,16,few,TGTGCCAGCAGCCTAAACCCGGGACAGGGGTGGGATGAGCAGTTCTTC,CASSLNPGQGWDEQFF
TRBV5-4,NA,TRBJ2-5,12,many,TGTGCCAGCAGCGGGGAGGTCGAGACCCAGTACTTC,CASSGEVETQYF
TRBV20-1,NA,TRBJ1-6,19,many,TGCAGTGCTAGAGATTCAAGGCACAACTCCCTAGGAGGGAATTCACCCCTCCACTTT,CSARDSRHNSLGGNSPLHF
TRBV20-1,TRBD2,TRBJ2-1,13,NA,TGCAGTGCTAGAGATTTGTCTAGCGGGAAACAGTTCTTC,CSARDLSSGKQFF
TRBV29-1,NA,TRBJ2-3,14,NA,TGCAGCGCACCAGGGCTACTAGCAACAGATACGCAGTATTTT,CSAPGLLATDTQYF
TRBV6-5,NA,TRBJ2-5,16,medium-sized,TGTGCCAGCAGTTACTCGACATCTGGTCCGGCGGAGACCCAGTACTTC,CASSYSTSGPAETQYF
TRBV5-1,NA,TRBJ2-1,13,few,TGCGCCAGCAGCTTGGGACAGTACAATGAGCAGTTCTTC,CASSLGQYNEQFF
TRBV28,NA,TRBJ1-3,12,NA,TGTGCCAGCAGGACGACTGGAAACACCATATATTTT,CASRTTGNTIYF
TRBV2,NA,TRBJ2-3,14,many,TGTGCCAGCAGTGAAGCGCAGGGGGGACCCACGCAGTATTTT,CASSEAQGGPTQYF
TRBV30,TRBD1,TRBJ2-3,15,large,TGTGCCTGGAACGGGGCAGGGGGAAGCACAGATACGCAGTATTTT,CAWNGAGGSTDTQYF
TRBV7-2,NA,TRBJ1-2,15,NA,TGTGCCAGCAGTCTAGACAGGCGAAATAACTATGGCTACACCTTC,CASSLDRRNNYGYTF
TRBV27,TRBD1,TRBJ1-5,15,many,TGTGCCAGCAGTCCACGGACAGGGAGCAATCAGCCCCAGCATTTT,CASSPRTGSNQPQHF
TRBV7-2,TRBD1,TRBJ2-7,16,NA,TGTGCCAGCAAATTAGCCGCGGGACAGGGTATCTACGAGCAGTACTTC,CASKLAAGQGIYEQYF
TRBV7-6,NA,TRBJ2-7,15,many,TGTGCCAGCAGCCCACGGTTGGGCAAGGCCTACGAGCAGTACTTC,CASSPRLGKAYEQYF
TRBV20-1,TRBD2,TRBJ2-7,13,many,TGCAGTGCCGGGACTAGCTACGGCTACGAGCAGTACTTC,CSAGTSYGYEQYF
TRBV20-1,NA,TRBJ1-1,14,many,TGCAGTGCTAGAGTGACAGAGTGGCCTCCTGAAGCTTTCTTT,CSARVTEWPPEAFF